A single T cell receptor beta chain is shown here with its context. The data originate from a study of cytomegalovirus exposure and HLA in healthy donors. The PCR employed 60 Vbeta primers together with 13 Jbeta primers. This table comes from immunoSEQ multiplex PCR, and its TCRdb copy is limited to in-frame clones, with some not included. The repertoire holds around 190,000 clones, 79% seen once, with about 0.72% in the top ten. From germline, CDR1 is MNHNS and CDR2 SASEGT. V was shortened by 8 bases and J by 5 bases, with 21 bases between the two germline ends. The CDR3 is 15 residues long. Sequencing input: PBMCs. The TCR originated in a woman aged 40 to 50 in good health and CMV-seronegative. This rearrangement joins TRBV6-1 to TRBJ1-1; D not certain. The CDR3 DNA reads TGTGCCAGCGGTCCGCTCCGGGGAGTGAGGACTGAAGCTTTCTTT. Translation gives CASGPLRGVRTEAFF.